What follows is one TCR beta chain and its context. This sample stems from a study of blood T cell repertoires in COVID-19. At the level of the study: PBMCs, B-cell-depleted T cells, or T cells provided the cDNA or gDNA that made up the material.

In terms of age and location, participants ranged from roughly 18 to 95 years and lived in about 25 US areas. Only in-frame clones appear in the TCRdb table, and some are missing; sequencing was by immunoSEQ multiplex PCR. The sample consists of under 400,000 clones, 80% to 90% of them appearing once. The clonotype was recovered from a woman aged 40 to 49 with acute COVID-19. The material sequenced was PBMCs or T cells enriched from blood (not recorded which).

CDR3 sequence (DNA): TGTGCCAGTAGTACCCTCCGGACAGGGATTCGTAATGAGCAGTTCTTC. Its protein product is CASSTLRTGIRNEQFF. V gene TRBV19 combines with J gene TRBJ2-1, with TRBD1 matching 8 bases. CDR1 and CDR2 from the germline V gene are LNHDA and SQIVND (reference sequence). The CDR3 is made up of 16 amino acids. With 4 bases clipped from V and 7 bases from J, the junction kept 12 bases outside the gene matches.